The 26 T cell receptor beta chains below all came from one sample that was sequenced in a study of cytomegalovirus exposure and HLA in healthy donors. The repertoire was sequenced with immunoSEQ multiplex PCR; TCRdb's copy has only in-frame clones and lacks some. The sample holds 200,000 to 300,000 clones, about 86% seen once. The specimen was PBMCs. The receptors stem from a woman aged 25 to 45 in good health and CMV-seropositive.

V is TRBV5-1 and J is TRBJ2-3, with TRBD1 matching over 9 bases. Germline V gene sequence: CDR1 SGHRS, CDR2 YFSETQ. This CDR3 has 15 residues. The J segment lost 1 base and the V segment lost 4 bases, leaving 4 bases of the junction unmatched. CDR3 coding DNA: TGCGCCAGCAGCAGACAGGGGGTTGGCACAGATACGCAGTATTTT. It codes for CASSRQGVGTDTQYF. The variable domain in full, with the rest retrieved from reference TRBV5-1 and TRBJ2-3, is KAGVTQTPRYLIKTRGQQVTLSCSPISGHRSVSWYQQTPGQGLQFLFEYFSETQRNKGNFPGRFSGRQFSNSRSEMNVSTLELGDSALYLCASSRQGVGTDTQYFGPGTRLTVL.

This sequence joins TRBV5-4 and TRBJ2-5; weak D call: TRBD1 (5 bases). This CDR3 comprises 14 residues. In germline, CDR1 is SGHNT, CDR2 YYREEE (reference sequence). Trimming cost V 1 base and J 5 bases, with 12 bases left between them. CDR3 nucleotides: TGTGCCAGCAGCTTGTCTTCAGGGATGGAGACCCAGTACTTC. Translating gives CASSLSSGMETQYF.

V usage is TRBV2 and J usage is TRBJ1-5; no firm D call. Germline V CDR1 and CDR2: SNHLY, FYNNEI. There are 16 residues in the CDR3. V shed 6 bases and J shed 0 bases, with 15 bases lying between them. The CDR3 region has the DNA TGTGCCAGCAGCCGAACCGGGTCCTATAGCAATCAGCCCCAGCATTTT. Its protein is CASSRTGSYSNQPQHF.

The chain uses TRBV2 and TRBJ2-2; D unresolved. The V and J ends lost 5 bases and 2 bases respectively, with 9 bases between them. CDR1 and CDR2 from the germline V gene are SNHLY and FYNNEI. The CDR3 sequence is 14 residues long. CDR3 residues: CASSLQENTGELFF. CDR3 nucleotide sequence: TGTGCCAGCAGTCTTCAGGAAAACACCGGGGAGCTGTTTTTT.

A single count supports this clone. CDR3 residues: CASRVSGGQPQHF. CDR3 nucleotides: TGTGCCAGCAGAGTCTCAGGGGGCCAGCCCCAGCATTTT. The rearrangement links TRBV6-6 to TRBJ1-5, with TRBD1 matching 8 bases. The CDR3 contains 13 residues. V dropped 6 bases and J dropped 7; count of bases not matched to a gene: 5. From germline, CDR1 is MNHNY and CDR2 SVGAGI (reference sequence).

The V call is TRBV18, the J call TRBJ2-1, with 10 bases lining up with TRBD2. After removal of 2 bases from V and 6 bases from J, the junction contained 7 bases not matched to a gene. Germline-derived CDR1 and CDR2 are KGHSH and LQKENI. The CDR3 runs 16 residues. CDR3 coding DNA: TGTGCCAGCTCACCATTAGGAGCGGGAGGGCCCAATGAGCAGTTCTTC. Its translation is CASSPLGAGGPNEQFF. Supplemented by reference TRBV18 and TRBJ2-1, the full variable domain reads NAGVMQNPRHLVRRRGQEARLRCSPMKGHSHVYWYRQLPEEGLKFMVYLQKENIIDESGMPKERFSAEFPKEGPSILRIQQVVRGDSAAYFCASSPLGAGGPNEQFFGPGTRLTVL.

The gene calls are TRBV4-1 and TRBJ1-2; D is ambiguous. Per the germline V gene, CDR1 is MGHRA and CDR2 is YSYEKL. This CDR3 has 14 amino acids. The V end was cut by 0 bases, the J end by 4 bases, with 9 bases between. CDR3 sequence reads: CASSQDTDFYGYTF. CDR3 in DNA: TGCGCCAGCAGCCAAGATACAGATTTCTATGGCTACACCTTC.

Concerning this clone: The germline gene is not matched at one end of the junction; a read error may be the cause. The chain employs TRBV28 and TRBJ2-4; tentative D call: TRBD2 (7 bases). Germline V gene sequence: CDR1 MDHEN, CDR2 SYDVKM. The CDR3 is 12 residues long. The chain's CDR3 is CASSLRTGGEDF. CDR3 nucleotides: TGTGCCAGCAGTTTAAGAACGGGGGGCGAGGACTTC.

The V gene is TRBV27, the J gene TRBJ2-4, with D tentatively TRBD1 (5 bases). Germline assignment: CDR1 MNHEY and CDR2 SMNVEV (reference sequence). The V end lost 4 bases, the J end lost 1 base, and 11 bases lay between the germline ends. The CDR3 is 15 residues long. The CDR3 region is CASSYKQGAKNIQYF. In nucleotides, the CDR3 is TGTGCCAGCAGTTACAAGCAGGGTGCCAAAAACATTCAGTACTTC.

The chain joins TRBV5-1 to TRBJ1-1; 9 bases agree with TRBD1. CDR1 SGHRS and CDR2 YFSETQ come from the germline V gene. V lost 0 bases, J lost 7 bases, and 7 bases stayed unmatched. The CDR3 runs 15 residues. The CDR3 loop is CASSLAGQGGNEAFF. DNA for the CDR3: TGCGCCAGCAGCTTGGCGGGACAGGGAGGTAATGAAGCTTTCTTT.

The CDR3: CASSLGLKPYEQYF. As DNA, the CDR3 is TGTGCCAGCAGCTTGGGACTTAAACCTTACGAGCAGTACTTC. V usage is TRBV5-6 and J usage is TRBJ2-7; no definite D call. V dropped 0 bases and J dropped 4 bases, with 11 bases sitting between them. Germline CDR1 and CDR2: SGHDT and YYEEEE. The CDR3 extends over 14 amino acids.

J is TRBJ2-3 and V is TRBV7-3; 7 positions match TRBD2. V lost 4 bases and J lost 4; bases outside the gene matches: 8. Germline lookup yields CDR1 SGHTA and CDR2 FQGTGA. This CDR3 has 15 residues. CDR3 residues: CASSSGWGGPDTQYF. In DNA, the CDR3 is TGTGCCAGCAGCTCCGGGTGGGGGGGACCAGATACGCAGTATTTT. Variable domain in full (rest from reference TRBV7-3 and TRBJ2-3): GAGVSQTPSNKVTEKGKYVELRCDPISGHTALYWYRQSLGQGPEFLIYFQGTGAADDSGLPNDRFFAVRPEGSVSTLKIQRTERGDSAVYLCASSSGWGGPDTQYFGPGTRLTVL.

CDR3 loop: CAWTQQDRRGSHTF. CDR3 nucleotide sequence: TGTGCCTGGACCCAGCAGGACCGCAGGGGTTCTCACACCTTC. The gene calls are TRBV30 and TRBJ1-2; D may be TRBD1 (6 bases). The germline gives CDR1 GTSNPN, CDR2 SVGIG (reference sequence). Trimming took off 4 bases at V and 12 bases at J, with 24 bases between the two ends. This CDR3 is built from 14 residues. Full variable domain (rest looked up from reference TRBV30 and TRBJ1-2): SQTIHQWPATLVQPVGSPLSLECTVEGTSNPNLYWYRQAAGRGLQLLFYSVGIGQISSEVPQNLSASRPQDRQFILSSKKLLLSDSGFYLCAWTQQDRRGSHTFGSGTRLTVV.

The V and J genes are TRBV7-2 and TRBJ2-7, with 11 nucleotides matching TRBD2. The CDR3 runs to 15 residues. Germline V CDR1 and CDR2: SGHTA, FQGNSA. Trimming removed 2 bases from V and 6 bases from J; junction bases left unmatched: 6. This CDR3 is CASSLTSGSIGEQYF. The CDR3 coding sequence is TGTGCCAGCAGCTTAACTAGCGGGAGTATAGGCGAGCAGTACTTC.

The gene calls are TRBV30 and TRBJ2-7; D gene unclear. The CDR3 is 13 residues long. Germline-derived CDR1 and CDR2 are GTSNPN and SVGIG (reference sequence). Trimming left V 5 bases short and J 4 bases short, with 15 bases between. The CDR3 coding sequence is TGTGCCTGGGGCGCTAACGGGTTTTACGAGCAGTACTTC. It is translated as CAWGANGFYEQYF.

The CDR3 spells CASHYGGRTGELFF. The DNA of the CDR3 is TGTGCCAGCCACTATGGCGGTCGCACCGGGGAGCTGTTTTTT. The rearrangement links TRBV5-4 to TRBJ2-2, with D unclear. This CDR3 is 14 amino acids long. The ends were cut back, 7 bases at V and 4 bases at J, with 14 bases in the middle. Germline loops: CDR1 SGHNT, CDR2 YYREEE (reference sequence).

J is TRBJ1-2 and V is TRBV14, with D possibly being TRBD1 (6 bases). The germline V and J ends were trimmed by 4 bases and 8 bases, with 11 bases remaining between them. Germline-derived CDR1 and CDR2 are SGHDN and FVKESK. The CDR3 totals 12 residues. CDR3 sequence reads: CASSRDTRGYTF. The CDR3 bases are TGTGCCAGCAGCCGGGACACCCGGGGCTACACCTTC.

The chain joins TRBV9 to TRBJ2-5; 10 nucleotides align to TRBD1. The CDR3 is made up of 15 amino acids. V was pared by 0 bases and J by 5 bases, with 4 bases of the junction left unmatched. Germline CDR1 and CDR2: SGDLS and YYNGEE. CDR3 residues: CASSVADRGAETQYF. The CDR3 DNA reads TGTGCCAGCAGCGTAGCGGACAGGGGGGCGGAGACCCAGTACTTC.

The V gene is TRBV4-1, the J gene TRBJ2-2; 10 nucleotides agree with TRBD1. The CDR3 has 16 amino acids. The ends lost 1 base at V and 3 bases at J; junction bases unmatched: 2. Germline values: CDR1 MGHRA, CDR2 YSYEKL. The CDR3 here is CASSQGTGGYTGELFF. The DNA of the CDR3 is TGCGCCAGCAGCCAAGGGACAGGGGGATACACCGGGGAGCTGTTTTTT.

This clone was seen once. This rearrangement joins TRBV4-1 to TRBJ2-7; 10 bases fit TRBD1. CDR1 MGHRA and CDR2 YSYEKL come from the germline V gene. The CDR3 sequence is 15 residues long. After removal of 0 bases from V and 13 bases from J, the junction contained 12 bases not matched to a gene. In DNA, the CDR3 is TGCGCCAGCAGCCAAGATGTAGGGACAGGGGAACTGTTTTACTTC. Amino acids: CASSQDVGTGELFYF.

This chain connects TRBV2 to TRBJ2-1; 12 nucleotides agree with TRBD2. Germline V gives CDR1 SNHLY, CDR2 FYNNEI. CDR3 length: 17 residues. The V segment lost 6 bases and the J segment 2 bases; nucleotides outside the gene matches: 8. In DNA, the CDR3 is TGTGCCAGCAGGCCCCCTAGCGGGAGGGCCCCCTACAATGAGCAGTTCTTC. Translating gives CASRPPSGRAPYNEQFF. Combining the CDR3 with reference TRBV2 and TRBJ2-1 gives the whole variable domain EPEVTQTPSHQVTQMGQEVILRCVPISNHLYFYWYRQILGQKVEFLVSFYNNEISEKSEIFDDQFSVERPDGSNFTLKIRSTKLEDSAMYFCASRPPSGRAPYNEQFFGPGTRLTVL.

This chain links TRBV29-1 with TRBJ2-7; TRBD1 might be the D (5 bases). The germline gives CDR1 SQVTM, CDR2 ANQGSEA. The CDR3 has 16 amino acids. Trimming cost V 4 bases and J 2 bases, with 21 bases left between them. For the CDR3, the DNA is TGCAGCGTTGTAGGTGCCGCAGGGCGACTCCCCTACGAGCAGTACTTC. It is translated as CSVVGAAGRLPYEQYF.

The chain combines TRBV19 with TRBJ2-7; 15 positions match TRBD2. CDR1 is LNHDA, CDR2 SQIVND, per germline (reference sequence). Germline trimming cut 4 bases from V and 2 bases from J; bases unmatched to any gene: 3. The CDR3 has 16 residues. DNA for the CDR3: TGTGCCAGTAGTACGGGACTAGCGGGAGGTCCCTACGAGCAGTACTTC. Its translation is CASSTGLAGGPYEQYF.

The J gene is TRBJ2-7, the V gene TRBV5-1; possible D gene TRBD2, 6 bases. Trimming took 2 bases from V and 2 from J, leaving 14 bases between them. CDR1 and CDR2 (germline): SGHRS, YFSETQ. The CDR3 loop spans 15 amino acids. The chain's CDR3 is CASSLSGLSAYEQYF. CDR3 in DNA: TGCGCCAGCAGCTTATCCGGACTATCAGCCTACGAGCAGTACTTC.

The chain has TRBV14 and TRBJ2-1; TRBD2 matches 12 bases. This CDR3 contains 16 residues. From germline, CDR1 is SGHDN and CDR2 FVKESK. The V and J ends lost 4 bases and 4 bases, in that order; junction bases with no gene match: 5. CDR3 sequence: CASSRLAGAGYNEQFF. CDR3 sequence (DNA): TGTGCCAGCAGCCGACTAGCGGGAGCGGGATACAATGAGCAGTTCTTC.

This chain connects TRBV19 to TRBJ2-2; TRBD1 is a possible D gene (6 bases). The V end was cut by 4 bases, the J end by 8 bases, with 14 bases between. Looked up from germline, CDR1 is LNHDA and CDR2 is SQIVND (reference sequence). The CDR3 loop spans 14 amino acids. The CDR3 reads CASSKNREPGELFF. The CDR3 DNA is TGTGCCAGTAGTAAAAACAGGGAACCAGGGGAGCTGTTTTTT.